This entry concerns a single T cell receptor beta chain. Antigen unknown. Investigators prepared the TCR beta libraries by applying iRepertoire HTBI primers and Arm-PCR of CDR3 regions. TCRdb passed the multiplex PCR reads through MiXCR, listing each CDR3 protein once. The table lists 310,000 or so distinct CDR3 sequences, about 18% of them singletons. The source of the sample is a study of regulatory T cells in long-lasting Graves disease. V shed 5 bases and J shed 0 bases, with 14 bases lying between them. The length of the CDR3 is 15 residues. CDR1 LNHDA and CDR2 SQIVND come from the germline V gene (reference sequence). The time point is: persistent/refractory GD, antithyroid drugs over 5 years with positive TRAb. RNA extracted from PBMCs served as the sequencing template. Diagnosing Graves' disease relied on the American Thyroid Association guidelines. From an endocrinology department in Xi'an, China, came the patients.

Findings and caveats of the study: Whereas new patients shared 800 to 1,000 public clonotypes, persistent patients shared more, at 2,500 to 3,500. Possibly, accuracy suffered from the small sample size.

The chain joins TRBV19 to TRBJ2-7; a possible D gene is TRBD2 (5 bases). The input for sequencing was peripheral blood mononuclear cells (PBMCs), taken when the disease was refractory, from a patient treated with antithyroid drugs. The clonotype comes from a female donor with Graves disease. CDR3 sequence reads: CASSREGIHSYEQYF. In DNA, the CDR3 is TGTGCCAGTAGTCGTGAGGGAATCCACTCCTACGAGCAGTACTTC.